This T cell receptor (beta chain) is from a study of persistence of HIV-infected CD4 T cells. Study results and caveats: TCRbeta richness was lower in CMV- and Gag-responding cells than in anti-CD3/anti-CD28-responding cells. TCR oligoclonality correlated with proviral oligoclonality in the same sorted populations. The rare CMV-responding cells with HIV-1 proviruses were not separately TCR-sequenced.

This CDR3 region has 14 residues. The V and J ends lost 3 bases and 8 bases respectively, with 13 bases between them. Germline lookup yields CDR1 MNHEY and CDR2 SVGAGI. As concerns this clone: Its antigen is currently unknown.

The stimulus was lysate of CMV-infected fibroblasts, approximately 9.6 ug/mL. Sorting of responding CD4+ T cells relied on upregulated CD40 ligand together with CD69. Donors had CD4+ T cell counts above 400 cells/uL and were CMV-seropositive. The libraries were made with immunoSEQ version 4 in survey mode. Profiled with immunoSEQ multiplex PCR; TCRdb holds only in-frame clones, not every one. Of about 7,000 clones in the sample, roughly three quarters were seen once. The TCR originated in an adult woman with HIV who was CMV-seropositive. The chain combines TRBV6-5 with TRBJ1-4, with no clear D. The sample in question was CD4+ T cells sorted from PBMCs after approximately 19-hour stimulation, obtained from a patient who received antiretroviral therapy. CDR3 in amino acids: CASSYQDGREKLFF. In DNA, the CDR3 is TGTGCCAGCAGTTATCAAGACGGGCGGGAAAAACTGTTTTTT.